This T cell receptor beta chain was sequenced for a study of T cell responses to AZD1222 COVID-19 vaccine. Points from the study as a whole: Sampling captured repertoires only after the peak T cell response.

Concerning this clone: The antigen is undetermined.

The V gene's germline CDR1 is LNHDA and CDR2 SQIVND (reference sequence). The CDR3 has 15 residues. The V end lost 3 bases, the J end lost 3 bases, and 15 bases lay between the germline ends. Data came from immunoSEQ multiplex PCR; TCRdb stores just in-frame clones and leaves some out. The sample has tens of thousands of clones; 80% are singletons. This clonotype originated in an adult in good health. The input for sequencing was peripheral blood, taken on day 0 of AZD1222 vaccination. V is TRBV19 and J is TRBJ2-7, with a tentative D call TRBD2 (6 bases). CDR3 nucleotide sequence: TGTGCCAGTAGTATCGCTACCGGGGGAGTCTACGAGCAGTACTTC. Translation gives CASSIATGGVYEQYF.